The 25 T cell receptor beta chains in this list originate from one sample, sequenced in a study of T cell responses to AZD1222 COVID-19 vaccine. The data were produced by immunoSEQ multiplex PCR, yet TCRdb's version contains in-frame clones alone and is incomplete. The sample comprises under 95,000 clones, over 75% of which are singletons, and about 10% rests with the top ten. The source material was peripheral blood, sampled 28 days after the second AZD1222 dose. These receptors were collected from an adult who received the AZD1222 COVID-19 vaccine.

CDR3 bases: TGTGCCACCAGTGATCCACACGGCTACACCTTC. It is translated as CATSDPHGYTF. The V gene is TRBV24-1, the J gene TRBJ1-2; D not resolved. Germline CDR1 and CDR2: KGHDR and SFDVKD. The CDR3 runs 11 residues. Trimming cost V 3 bases and J 8 bases, with 6 bases left between them.

This clone has a single count. V is TRBV11-2 and J is TRBJ2-6; tentatively, D is TRBD1 (6 bases). CDR1 is SGHAT, CDR2 FQNNGV, per germline. V was cut by 3 bases and J by 4 bases, with 13 bases left in between. The CDR3 spans 16 residues. CDR3: CASSFSIGQGANVLTF. The CDR3 bases are TGTGCCAGCAGCTTCTCGATAGGACAGGGGGCCAACGTCCTGACTTTC.

This chain joins TRBV13 and TRBJ2-5, with 10 nucleotides matching TRBD2. V lost 4 bases and J lost 1; bases outside the gene matches: 3. The CDR3 is 15 amino acids. Germline V gives CDR1 PRHDT, CDR2 FYEKMQ (reference sequence). CDR3 nucleotide sequence: TGTGCCAGCAGCTCCTGGACTAGCGGCCAAGAGACCCAGTACTTC. Translation gives CASSSWTSGQETQYF.

J is TRBJ2-3 and V is TRBV3-1 (or the pseudogene TRBV3-2); TRBD2 matches 11 bases. The CDR3 covers 17 residues. The germline V gene has CDR1 LGHDT and CDR2 YNNKEL (reference sequence). J was trimmed by 1 base and V by 0 bases; bases with no gene match: 3. In DNA, the CDR3 is TGTGCCAGCAGCCAAGATCCGACTAGCGGGGGCACAGATACGCAGTATTTT. Translating it yields CASSQDPTSGGTDTQYF.

This clone was counted once. V usage is TRBV24-1 and J usage is TRBJ2-2; weak D call: TRBD1 (5 bases). Trimming removed 4 bases from V and 4 bases from J, with 12 bases in between. The CDR3 runs to 15 residues. Germline V gene lookup returns CDR1 KGHDR and CDR2 SFDVKD. CDR3 nucleotide sequence: TGTGCCACCAGTGAGCAGGGTAAACGCACCGGGGAGCTGTTTTTT. It yields the protein CATSEQGKRTGELFF.

The V and J genes are TRBV7-2 and TRBJ1-2; D gene ambiguous. Germline values: CDR1 SGHTA, CDR2 FQGNSA. Deletions cut 6 bases from V and 1 base from J, with 9 bases between. The CDR3 is made up of 13 amino acids. The CDR3 here is CASRGGLNYGYTF. DNA of the CDR3: TGTGCCAGCAGAGGTGGACTTAACTATGGCTACACCTTC.

J is TRBJ2-3 and V is TRBV2; TRBD2 matches 9 bases. Germline CDR1 reads SNHLY; CDR2 reads FYNNEI. CDR3 length equals 14 residues. V gave up 8 bases and J gave up 2 bases; unmatched junction bases: 5. The CDR3 loop is CASWASGVTDTQYF. The CDR3 DNA sequence: TGTGCCAGCTGGGCTAGCGGGGTCACAGATACGCAGTATTTT. Together with reference TRBV2 and TRBJ2-3, the CDR3 gives the full variable domain: EPEVTQTPSHQVTQMGQEVILRCVPISNHLYFYWYRQILGQKVEFLVSFYNNEISEKSEIFDDQFSVERPDGSNFTLKIRSTKLEDSAMYFCASWASGVTDTQYFGPGTRLTVL.

The chain couples TRBV3-1 (or the pseudogene TRBV3-2) to TRBJ2-7; maybe TRBD2 (6 bases). Looked up from germline, CDR1 is LGHDT and CDR2 is YNNKEL (reference sequence). The CDR3 has 15 amino acids. V lost 1 base to trimming and J lost 1 base, with 11 bases between them. DNA for the CDR3: TGTGCCAGCAGCCAAGGCCCTAGCGAATCCTACGAGCAGTACTTC. Its protein is CASSQGPSESYEQYF.

The genes are TRBV6-5 and TRBJ1-2; 7 bases agree with TRBD1. Germline assignment: CDR1 MNHEY and CDR2 SVGAGI. The CDR3 extends over 16 amino acids. The junction had 10 bases not matched to a gene; V was cut back by 2 bases and J by 4 bases. CDR3 bases: TGTGCCAGCAGTTACGCGGGACAGAAAGCTTTCTATGGCTACACCTTC. Encoded protein: CASSYAGQKAFYGYTF.

In DNA form, the CDR3 reads TGCGCCAGCAGGCCGGAACAGGGTGGCTATGGCTACACCTTC. Protein product: CASRPEQGGYGYTF. J is TRBJ1-2 and V is TRBV5-1, with TRBD1 as a possible D gene (6 bases). The CDR3 loop spans 14 amino acids. V lost 5 bases, J lost 4 bases, and 15 bases lay in between. Germline V gene lookup returns CDR1 SGHRS and CDR2 YFSETQ.

The V gene is TRBV30, the J gene TRBJ2-5, with 8 bases matching TRBD2. Trimming at V came to 5 bases and at J to 1 base, leaving 12 bases not matched to a gene. CDR1 and CDR2 from the germline V gene are GTSNPN and SVGIG (reference sequence). The CDR3 has 16 amino acids. CDR3 residues: CAWGDVKRGTQETQYF. CDR3 coding DNA: TGTGCCTGGGGGGACGTTAAGCGGGGGACCCAAGAGACCCAGTACTTC.

The chain has TRBV6-6 and TRBJ1-3, with D maybe TRBD1 (5 bases). V was clipped by 2 bases and J by 4 bases, with 9 bases between them. The CDR3 spans 14 residues. Germline V gene sequence: CDR1 MNHNY, CDR2 SVGAGI (reference sequence). The CDR3 region has the DNA TGTGCCAGCAGTTACGGACAAAGCGGAAACACCATATATTTT. It encodes CASSYGQSGNTIYF.

The genes are TRBV28 and TRBJ2-2; no clear D. CDR1 and CDR2 from the germline V gene are MDHEN and SYDVKM. Trimming took off 7 bases at V and 5 bases at J, with 11 bases between the two ends. This CDR3 has 13 amino acids. The CDR3 is CASIKRETGELFF. The CDR3 nucleotides are TGTGCCAGCATTAAACGAGAAACCGGGGAGCTGTTTTTT.

The V call is TRBV5-1, the J call TRBJ1-4; 7 bases map to TRBD1. Losses at the gene ends were 4 bases for V and 3 bases for J; bases not matched to a gene: 12. CDR3 length: 17 residues. Germline V gene sequence: CDR1 SGHRS, CDR2 YFSETQ. The CDR3 DNA reads as TGCGCCAGCAGCGTAGGGGGCGCGGGGACATCTAATGAAAAACTGTTTTTT. Its translation: CASSVGGAGTSNEKLFF.

The chain has TRBV24-1 and TRBJ1-6; TRBD1 aligns across 7 bases. This CDR3 spans 14 amino acids. CDR1 KGHDR and CDR2 SFDVKD come from the germline V gene. Losses at the gene ends were 5 bases for V and 10 bases for J; bases not matched to a gene: 7. The CDR3 nucleotides read TGTGCCACCAGTGCCGACAGGGAAGGGTCACCCCTCCACTTT. Translated: CATSADREGSPLHF.

This clone was found a few times. This chain uses TRBV18 with TRBJ2-2; 8 nucleotides line up with TRBD1. V was clipped by 3 bases and J by 5 bases; unmatched bases: 8. The germline CDR1 and CDR2 sequences are KGHSH and LQKENI. This CDR3 has 16 amino acids. CDR3: CASSPKRDRMTGELFF. The CDR3 nucleotides read TGTGCCAGCTCACCCAAAAGGGACAGGATGACCGGGGAGCTGTTTTTT.

The chain is built from TRBV11-2 and TRBJ2-7; a weak D match, TRBD1 (6 bases). Germline V gives CDR1 SGHAT, CDR2 FQNNGV. The length of the CDR3 is 13 residues. V was shortened by 3 bases and J by 1 base, with 7 bases between the two germline ends. The CDR3 sequence: CASSFGTSYEQYF. The CDR3 DNA is TGTGCCAGCAGCTTTGGGACATCCTACGAGCAGTACTTC.

The chain is built from TRBV30 and TRBJ1-4; D gene unclear. The V and J ends lost 1 base and 6 bases respectively, with 12 bases between them. Germline V lookup: CDR1 GTSNPN, CDR2 SVGIG (reference sequence). This CDR3 comprises 14 residues. The CDR3 DNA follows: TGTGCCTGGAGTGCCCGGGCGCGGCATGAAAAACTGTTTTTT. It codes for CAWSARARHEKLFF.

J is TRBJ1-2 and V is TRBV19, with D tentatively TRBD1 (5 bases). This CDR3 contains 14 residues. Germline CDR1 and CDR2: LNHDA and SQIVND (reference sequence). Between the trimmed V and J ends, which lost 5 bases and 0 bases, there was a span of 10 bases. CDR3 loop: CASSLDTTNYGYTF. As DNA, the CDR3 is TGTGCCAGTAGTTTGGACACCACTAACTATGGCTACACCTTC.

This clone has a handful of counts. The V call is TRBV3-1 (or the pseudogene TRBV3-2), the J call TRBJ1-5, with D possibly matching TRBD1 (5 bases). V gave up 3 bases and J gave up 4 bases, with 7 bases separating them. The CDR3 is 13 amino acids. Germline assignment: CDR1 LGHDT and CDR2 YNNKEL (reference sequence). CDR3 loop: CASSQTVNQPQHF. The CDR3 nucleotides are TGTGCCAGCAGCCAGACAGTTAATCAGCCCCAGCATTTT.

The chain links TRBV10-3 to TRBJ2-1; D may be TRBD1 (6 bases). V lost 6 bases, J lost 10 bases, and 13 bases lay in between. Looked up from germline, CDR1 is ENHRY and CDR2 is SYGVKD. There are 12 residues in the CDR3. The CDR3 coding sequence is TGTGCCATCAGCGACGGGGACACCGAGCAGTTCTTC. Translation: CAISDGDTEQFF.

This clone showed up just a few times. In the same sample, other DNA sequences code for this CDR3. The gene calls are TRBV10-2 and TRBJ1-5, with D hard to call. The CDR3 runs 14 residues. V was clipped by 0 bases and J by 4 bases, with 7 bases between them. The germline V gene encodes CDR1 WSHSY and CDR2 SAAADI. CDR3 in DNA: TGCGCCAGCAGTGAGTCTGGTGGGAATCAGCCCCAGCATTTT. Translated: CASSESGGNQPQHF.

V is TRBV6-6 and J is TRBJ1-1; no clear D gene. Germline V CDR1 and CDR2: MNHNY, SVGAGI (reference sequence). The ends were cut back, 6 bases at V and 1 base at J, with 9 bases in the middle. The CDR3 consists of 13 residues. CDR3 loop: CASRSDPNTEAFF. The CDR3 bases are TGTGCCAGCAGATCGGACCCGAACACTGAAGCTTTCTTT.

This sequence joins TRBV7-9 and TRBJ2-5; D might be TRBD1 (6 bases). Trimming took 6 bases from V and 5 from J, leaving 13 bases between them. Germline loops: CDR1 SEHNR, CDR2 FQNEAQ (reference sequence). There are 13 residues in the CDR3. CDR3 loop: CASRPTGLETQYF. The CDR3 region has the DNA TGTGCCAGCAGACCTACAGGGTTGGAGACCCAGTACTTC.

The chain links TRBV12-3 or TRBV12-4 to TRBJ1-4; possibly TRBD1 for D (6 bases). V lost 6 bases and J 7 bases, leaving 12 bases between the germline ends. The CDR3 length is 13 residues. CDR3 residues: CASSTGILEKLFF. The CDR3 DNA reads TGTGCCAGCAGCACAGGGATACTTGAAAAACTGTTTTTT.